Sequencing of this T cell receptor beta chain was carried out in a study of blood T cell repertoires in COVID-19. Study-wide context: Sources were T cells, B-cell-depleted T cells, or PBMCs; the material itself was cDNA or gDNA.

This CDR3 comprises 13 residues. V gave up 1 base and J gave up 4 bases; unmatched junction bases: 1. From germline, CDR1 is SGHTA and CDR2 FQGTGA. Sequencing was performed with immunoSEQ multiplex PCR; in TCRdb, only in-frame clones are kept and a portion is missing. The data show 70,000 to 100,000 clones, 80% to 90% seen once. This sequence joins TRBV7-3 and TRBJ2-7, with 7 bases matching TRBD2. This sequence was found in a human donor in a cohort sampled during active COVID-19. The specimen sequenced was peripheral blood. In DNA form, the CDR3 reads TGTGCCAGCAGCTTAAGAGCGGGGTACGAGCAGTACTTC. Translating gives CASSLRAGYEQYF.